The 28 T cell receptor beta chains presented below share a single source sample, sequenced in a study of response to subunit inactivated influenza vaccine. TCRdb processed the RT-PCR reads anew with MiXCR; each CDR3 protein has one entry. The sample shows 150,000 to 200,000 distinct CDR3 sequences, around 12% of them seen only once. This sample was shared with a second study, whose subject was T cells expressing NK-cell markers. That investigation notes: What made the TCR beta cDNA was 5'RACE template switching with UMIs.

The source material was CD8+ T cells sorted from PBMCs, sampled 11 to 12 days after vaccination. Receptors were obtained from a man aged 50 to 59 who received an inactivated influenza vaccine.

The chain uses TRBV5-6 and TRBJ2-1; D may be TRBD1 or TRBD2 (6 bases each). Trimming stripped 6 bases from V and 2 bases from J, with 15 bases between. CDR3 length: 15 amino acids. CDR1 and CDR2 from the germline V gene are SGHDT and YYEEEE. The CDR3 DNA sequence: TGTGCCAGCATCTGGGATGGGGGGCCCTACAATGAGCAGTTCTTC. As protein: CASIWDGGPYNEQFF.

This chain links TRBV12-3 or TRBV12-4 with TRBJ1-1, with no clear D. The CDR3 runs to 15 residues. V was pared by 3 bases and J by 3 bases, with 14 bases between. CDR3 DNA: TGTGCCAGCAGTTTTCGGGTTGGACCGGACACTGAAGCTTTCTTT. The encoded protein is CASSFRVGPDTEAFF.

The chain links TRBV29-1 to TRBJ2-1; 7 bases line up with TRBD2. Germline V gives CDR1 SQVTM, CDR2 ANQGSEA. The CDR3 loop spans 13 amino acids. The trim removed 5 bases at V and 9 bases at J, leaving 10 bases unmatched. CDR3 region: CSVLWGGEIEQFF. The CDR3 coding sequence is TGCAGCGTTTTGTGGGGGGGGGAGATTGAGCAGTTCTTC.

As DNA, the CDR3 is TGTGCCAGCAGGGGGACAGGGACCAATGAGCAGTTCTTC. The encoded protein is CASRGTGTNEQFF. This rearrangement joins TRBV9 to TRBJ2-1, with 9 bases that match TRBD1. There are 13 residues in the CDR3. Looked up from germline, CDR1 is SGDLS and CDR2 is YYNGEE. The ends lost 5 bases at V and 6 bases at J; junction bases unmatched: 3.

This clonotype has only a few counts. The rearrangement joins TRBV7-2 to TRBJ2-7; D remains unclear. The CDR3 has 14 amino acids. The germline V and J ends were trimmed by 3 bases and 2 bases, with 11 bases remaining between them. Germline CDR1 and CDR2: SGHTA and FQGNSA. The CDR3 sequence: CASSLRFPAYEQYF. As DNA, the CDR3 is TGTGCCAGCAGCTTGAGGTTTCCAGCCTACGAGCAGTACTTC.

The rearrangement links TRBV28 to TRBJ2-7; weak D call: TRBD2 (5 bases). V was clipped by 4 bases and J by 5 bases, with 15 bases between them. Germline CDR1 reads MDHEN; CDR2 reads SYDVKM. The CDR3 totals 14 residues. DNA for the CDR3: TGTGCCAGCAGTTGGGTCGAGGGAGAGGACGAGCAGTACTTC. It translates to CASSWVEGEDEQYF.

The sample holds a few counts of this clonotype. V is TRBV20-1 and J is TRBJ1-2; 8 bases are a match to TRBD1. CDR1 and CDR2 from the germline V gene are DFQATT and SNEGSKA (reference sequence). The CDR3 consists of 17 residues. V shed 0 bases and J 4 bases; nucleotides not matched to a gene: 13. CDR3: CSAREQLRGREAYGYTF. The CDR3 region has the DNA TGCAGTGCTAGAGAACAACTCAGGGGGCGGGAAGCCTATGGCTACACCTTC.

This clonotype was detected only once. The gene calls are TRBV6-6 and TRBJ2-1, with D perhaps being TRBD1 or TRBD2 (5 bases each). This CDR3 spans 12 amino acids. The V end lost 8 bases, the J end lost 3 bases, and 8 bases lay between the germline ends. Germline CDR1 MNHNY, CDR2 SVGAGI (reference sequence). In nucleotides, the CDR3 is TGTGCCAGCGGGGACCGCTACAATGAGCAGTTCTTC. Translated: CASGDRYNEQFF.

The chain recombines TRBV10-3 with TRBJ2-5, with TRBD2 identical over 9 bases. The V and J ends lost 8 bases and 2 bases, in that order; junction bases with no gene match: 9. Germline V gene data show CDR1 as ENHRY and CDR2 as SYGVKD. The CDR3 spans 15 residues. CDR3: CAIGPGLAPQETQYF. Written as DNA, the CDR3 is TGTGCCATCGGGCCGGGACTAGCCCCACAAGAGACCCAGTACTTC.

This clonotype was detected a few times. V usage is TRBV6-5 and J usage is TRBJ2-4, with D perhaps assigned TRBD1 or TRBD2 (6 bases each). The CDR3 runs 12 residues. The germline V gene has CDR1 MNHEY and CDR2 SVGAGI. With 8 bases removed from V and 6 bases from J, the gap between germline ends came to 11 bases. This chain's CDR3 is CASGGQGNIQYF. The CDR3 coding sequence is TGTGCCAGCGGGGGGCAGGGAAACATTCAGTACTTC.

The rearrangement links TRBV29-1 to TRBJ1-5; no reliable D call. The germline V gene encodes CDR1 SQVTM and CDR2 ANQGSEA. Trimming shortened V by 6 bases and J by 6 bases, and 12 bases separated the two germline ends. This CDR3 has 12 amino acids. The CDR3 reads CSVQQFIQPQHF. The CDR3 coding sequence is TGCAGCGTACAACAGTTCATTCAGCCCCAGCATTTT.

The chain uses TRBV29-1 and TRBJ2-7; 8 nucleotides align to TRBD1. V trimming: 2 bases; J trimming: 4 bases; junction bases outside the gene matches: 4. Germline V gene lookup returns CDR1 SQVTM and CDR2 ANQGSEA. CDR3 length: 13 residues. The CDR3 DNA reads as TGCAGCGTTGAATTCCAGGGGGCTTACGAGCAGTACTTC. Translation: CSVEFQGAYEQYF.

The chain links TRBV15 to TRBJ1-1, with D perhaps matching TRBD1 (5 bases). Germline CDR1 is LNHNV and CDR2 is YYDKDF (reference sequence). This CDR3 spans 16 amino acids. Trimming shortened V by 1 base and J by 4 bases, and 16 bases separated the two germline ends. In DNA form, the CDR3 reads TGTGCCACCAGCAGAGGAGTGGGGGTGGATGGCACTGAAGCTTTCTTT. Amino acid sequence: CATSRGVGVDGTEAFF. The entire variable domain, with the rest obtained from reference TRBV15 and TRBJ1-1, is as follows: DAMVIQNPRYQVTQFGKPVTLSCSQTLNHNVMYWYQQKSSQAPKLLFHYYDKDFNNEADTPDNFQSRRPNTSFCFLDIRSPGLGDTAMYLCATSRGVGVDGTEAFFGQGTRLTVV.

Written as DNA, the CDR3 is TGTGCCAGCAGCTTCGGCGGGGGCGTCGGACTCGAGCAGTACTTC. As protein: CASSFGGGVGLEQYF. The chain joins TRBV5-6 to TRBJ2-7, with D possibly being TRBD2 (7 bases). CDR3 length: 15 amino acids. Trimming took off 2 bases at V and 6 bases at J, with 18 bases between the two ends. CDR1 and CDR2 from the germline V gene are SGHDT and YYEEEE.

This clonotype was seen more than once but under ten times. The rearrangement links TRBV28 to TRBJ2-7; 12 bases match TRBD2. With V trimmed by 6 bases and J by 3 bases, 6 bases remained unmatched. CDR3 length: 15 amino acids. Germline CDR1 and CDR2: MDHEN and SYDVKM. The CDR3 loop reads CASRPWTSGIYEQYF. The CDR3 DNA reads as TGTGCCAGCAGACCCTGGACTAGCGGGATCTACGAGCAGTACTTC.

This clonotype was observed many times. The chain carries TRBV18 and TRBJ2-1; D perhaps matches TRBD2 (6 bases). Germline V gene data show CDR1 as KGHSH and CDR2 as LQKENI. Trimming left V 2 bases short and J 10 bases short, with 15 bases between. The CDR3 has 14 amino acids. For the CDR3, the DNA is TGTGCCAGCTCACCAAACACGGGGGTGGACGAGCAGTTCTTC. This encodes CASSPNTGVDEQFF.

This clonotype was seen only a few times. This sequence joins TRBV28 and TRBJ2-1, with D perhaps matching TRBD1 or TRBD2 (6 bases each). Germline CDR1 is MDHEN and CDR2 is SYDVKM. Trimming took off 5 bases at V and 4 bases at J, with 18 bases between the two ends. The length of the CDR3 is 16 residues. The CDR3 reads CASSGERGVDYNEQFF. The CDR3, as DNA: TGTGCCAGCAGTGGAGAGAGGGGGGTGGATTACAATGAGCAGTTCTTC. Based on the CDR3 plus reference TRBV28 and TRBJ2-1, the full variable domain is DVKVTQSSRYLVKRTGEKVFLECVQDMDHENMFWYRQDPGLGLRLIYFSYDVKMKEKGDIPEGYSVSREKKERFSLILESASTNQTSMYLCASSGERGVDYNEQFFGPGTRLTVL.

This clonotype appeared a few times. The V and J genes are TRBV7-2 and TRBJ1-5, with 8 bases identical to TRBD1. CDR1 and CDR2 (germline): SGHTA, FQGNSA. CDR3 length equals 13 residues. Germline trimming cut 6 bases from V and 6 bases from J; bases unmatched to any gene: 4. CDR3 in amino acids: CASSQGASQPQHF. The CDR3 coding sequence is TGTGCCAGCAGTCAGGGGGCGAGTCAGCCCCAGCATTTT.

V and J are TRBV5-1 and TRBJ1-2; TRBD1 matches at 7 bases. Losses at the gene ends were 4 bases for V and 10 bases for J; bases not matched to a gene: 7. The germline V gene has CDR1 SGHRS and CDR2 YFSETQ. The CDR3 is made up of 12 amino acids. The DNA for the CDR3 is TGCGCCAGCAGCCCCGGGACAGCGGACTACACCTTC. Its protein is CASSPGTADYTF.

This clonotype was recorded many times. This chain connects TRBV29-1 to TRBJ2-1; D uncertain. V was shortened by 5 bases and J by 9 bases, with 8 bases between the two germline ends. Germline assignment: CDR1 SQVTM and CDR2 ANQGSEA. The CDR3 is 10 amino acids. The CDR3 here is CSVTYVEQFF. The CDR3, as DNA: TGCAGCGTTACCTACGTTGAGCAGTTCTTC.

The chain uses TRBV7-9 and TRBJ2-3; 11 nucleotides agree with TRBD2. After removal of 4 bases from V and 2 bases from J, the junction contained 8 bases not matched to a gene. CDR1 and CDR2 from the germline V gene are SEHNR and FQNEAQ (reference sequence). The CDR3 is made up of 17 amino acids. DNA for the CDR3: TGTGCCAGCAGCTACACGCCTAGCGGGGGGTACACAGATACGCAGTATTTT. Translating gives CASSYTPSGGYTDTQYF.

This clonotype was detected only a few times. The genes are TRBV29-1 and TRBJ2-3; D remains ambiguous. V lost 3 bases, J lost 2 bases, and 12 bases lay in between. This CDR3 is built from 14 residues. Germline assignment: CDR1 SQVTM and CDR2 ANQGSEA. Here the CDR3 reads CSVEGNSLTDTQYF. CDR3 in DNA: TGCAGCGTTGAGGGCAATAGCCTCACAGATACGCAGTATTTT.

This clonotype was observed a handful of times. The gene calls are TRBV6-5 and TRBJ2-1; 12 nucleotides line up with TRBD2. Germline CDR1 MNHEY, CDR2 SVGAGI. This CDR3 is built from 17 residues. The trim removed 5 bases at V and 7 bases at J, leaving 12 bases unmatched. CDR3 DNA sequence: TGTGCCAGCAGTGCCTTCCTAGCGGGAGGGGGTGGGAATGAGCAGTTCTTC. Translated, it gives CASSAFLAGGGGNEQFF.

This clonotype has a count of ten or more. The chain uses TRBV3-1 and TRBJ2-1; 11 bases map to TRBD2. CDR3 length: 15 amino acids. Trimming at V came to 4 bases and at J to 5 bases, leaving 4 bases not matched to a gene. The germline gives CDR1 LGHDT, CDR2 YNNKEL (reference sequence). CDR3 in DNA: TGTGCCAGCAGCCCTAGCGGGGGGAACAACAATGAGCAGTTCTTC. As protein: CASSPSGGNNNEQFF.

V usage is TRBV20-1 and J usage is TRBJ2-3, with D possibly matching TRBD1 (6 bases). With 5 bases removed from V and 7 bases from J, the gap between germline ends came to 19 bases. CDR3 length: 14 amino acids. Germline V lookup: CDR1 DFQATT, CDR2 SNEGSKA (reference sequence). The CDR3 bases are TGCAGTGCTTTTGAGTTGGGGGCAGGGAATACGCAGTATTTT. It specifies CSAFELGAGNTQYF.

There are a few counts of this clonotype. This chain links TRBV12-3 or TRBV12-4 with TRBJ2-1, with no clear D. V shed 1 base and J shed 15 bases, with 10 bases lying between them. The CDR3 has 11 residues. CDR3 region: CASSLGSHLFF. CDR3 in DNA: TGTGCCAGCAGTTTAGGGAGTCATCTGTTCTTC.

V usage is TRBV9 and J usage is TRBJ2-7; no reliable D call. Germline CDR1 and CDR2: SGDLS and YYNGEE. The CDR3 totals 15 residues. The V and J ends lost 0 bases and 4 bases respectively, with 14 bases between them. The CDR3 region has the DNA TGTGCCAGCAGCGTAGGAGACTCATCTCTGTACGAGCAGTACTTC. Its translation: CASSVGDSSLYEQYF.

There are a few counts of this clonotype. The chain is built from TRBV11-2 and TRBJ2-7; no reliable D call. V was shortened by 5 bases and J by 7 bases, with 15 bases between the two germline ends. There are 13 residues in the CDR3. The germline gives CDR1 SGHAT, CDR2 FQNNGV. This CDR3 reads CASSLGSSWEQYF. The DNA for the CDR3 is TGTGCCAGCAGCCTAGGGTCGTCTTGGGAGCAGTACTTC.